This is a list of T cell receptor beta chains from one sample in a study of identical twins. One entry per CDR3 protein results from TCRdb running MiXCR on the 5' RACE reads. This sample has around 490,000 distinct CDR3 sequences, with approximately 20% found just once. This same sample was also taken into another study, of yellow fever vaccine responses in identical twins.

The sample comprised CD4+ T cells sorted from blood. Source of these receptors: a woman in her late teens or twenties in good health. Each CDR3 is given without its conserved first and last residue. Each record gives: D gene, V gene, J gene, CDR3 protein. The D gene is left open where the match is weak.

.,TRBV5-1,TRBJ2-3,ASSLLTGSSTDTQY
.,TRBV5-1,TRBJ2-3,ASSLGGEWDTQY
.,TRBV4-1,TRBJ2-6,ASSQEGPQVSGANVLT
.,TRBV12-3/TRBV12-4,TRBJ2-2,ASSFRVGTNTGELF
TRBD2,TRBV20-1,TRBJ2-7,SARPLAGVTEQY
.,TRBV5-1,TRBJ2-1,ASSPAEYNEQF
.,TRBV2,TRBJ1-1,ASSDVGQSNTEAF
TRBD2,TRBV9,TRBJ2-1,ASSVDLAGTYNEQF
.,TRBV4-1,TRBJ2-7,ASSQDRVRPDEQY
TRBD2,TRBV20-1,TRBJ2-1,SAVSASGRSGEQF
.,TRBV6-1,TRBJ1-3,AVYWGAGNTIY
TRBD2,TRBV20-1,TRBJ2-5,SARQYGGGETQY
.,TRBV13,TRBJ1-1,ASSPHPTVEAF
.,TRBV7-9,TRBJ2-3,ASSSEDTQY
TRBD2,TRBV7-2,TRBJ2-7,ASSFQPSGSIYEQY